This T cell receptor (beta chain) was identified during a study of beta chain features in type 1 diabetes. The study, taken as a whole, reports: Type 1 diabetes patients showed a moderate but significant shortening of TCRB CDR3s in all four CD4+ subsets. The naive, central memory and Treg TCRB repertoires showed an apparent similarity that was greater among patients than among healthy donors.

The CDR3 length is 13 residues. V shed 4 bases and J shed 8 bases, with 17 bases lying between them. From germline, CDR1 is GTSNPN and CDR2 SVGIG (reference sequence). Sequencing targeted expressed TCRB transcripts, as all isolated RNA had been reverse transcribed. The protocol was immunoSEQ multiplex PCR, while the TCRdb copy is restricted to in-frame clones and leaves out a portion. In the table there are about 370,000 clones, around 10% of which are singletons. This clone was counted ten times or more. Its antigen remains unknown. The V and J genes are TRBV30 and TRBJ1-1; weak D call: TRBD1 (6 bases). The clonotype was recovered from a man aged 25 to 45 with type 1 diabetes. Sequenced input: central memory CD4+ T cells from blood. The CDR3 bases are TGTGCCTGGATAATCTTGGGGCAGGGGGAAGCTTTCTTT. Protein sequence: CAWIILGQGEAFF.